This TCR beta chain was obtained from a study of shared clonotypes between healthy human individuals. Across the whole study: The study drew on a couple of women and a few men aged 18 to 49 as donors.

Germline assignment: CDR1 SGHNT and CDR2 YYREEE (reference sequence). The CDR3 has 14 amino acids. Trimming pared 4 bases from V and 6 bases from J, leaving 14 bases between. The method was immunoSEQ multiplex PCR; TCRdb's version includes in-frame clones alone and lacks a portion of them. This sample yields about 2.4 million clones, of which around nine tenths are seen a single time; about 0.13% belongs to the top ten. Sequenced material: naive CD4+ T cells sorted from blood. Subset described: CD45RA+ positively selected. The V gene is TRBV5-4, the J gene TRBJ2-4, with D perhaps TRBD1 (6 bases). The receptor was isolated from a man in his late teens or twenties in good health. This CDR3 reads CASSVGQGSNIQYF. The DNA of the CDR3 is TGTGCCAGCAGCGTTGGGCAGGGGTCAAACATTCAGTACTTC.